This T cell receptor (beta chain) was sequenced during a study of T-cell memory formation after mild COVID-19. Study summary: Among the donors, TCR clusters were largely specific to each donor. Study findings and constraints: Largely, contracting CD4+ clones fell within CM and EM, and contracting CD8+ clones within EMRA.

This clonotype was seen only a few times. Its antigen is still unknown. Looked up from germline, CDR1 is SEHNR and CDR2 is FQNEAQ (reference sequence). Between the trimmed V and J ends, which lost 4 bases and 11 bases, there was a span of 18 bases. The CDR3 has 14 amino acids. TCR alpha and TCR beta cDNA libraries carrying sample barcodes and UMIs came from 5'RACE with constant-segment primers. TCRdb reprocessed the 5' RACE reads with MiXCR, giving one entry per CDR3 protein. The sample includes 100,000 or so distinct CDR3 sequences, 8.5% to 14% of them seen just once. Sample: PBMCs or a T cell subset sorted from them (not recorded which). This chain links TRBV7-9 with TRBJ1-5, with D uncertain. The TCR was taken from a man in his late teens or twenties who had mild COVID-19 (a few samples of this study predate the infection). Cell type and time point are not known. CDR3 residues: CASSSSYEARAQHF. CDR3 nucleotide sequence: TGTGCCAGCAGCTCCTCGTATGAGGCGCGGGCCCAGCATTTT. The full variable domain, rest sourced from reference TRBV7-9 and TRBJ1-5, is DTGVSQNPRHKITKRGQNVTFRCDPISEHNRLYWYRQTLGQGPEFLTYFQNEAQLEKSRLLSDRFSAERPKGSFSTLEIQRTEQGDSAMYLCASSSSYEARAQHFGDGTRLSIL.